Presented here are 32 T cell receptor beta chains from one specimen sequenced in a study of radiation and T cells in renal cell carcinoma. The treatment is: 15 Gy SBRT to primary tumor, nephrectomy 4 weeks later. The assay was immunoSEQ multiplex PCR, and TCRdb's table has in-frame clones only and misses some. The top ten clones hold 15% to 20% of a sample with about 9,300 clones, 50% to 70% of them seen once. The input for sequencing was tumor tissue, taken from a patient whose treatment included radiotherapy and nephrectomy. The receptor set was obtained from a woman in her forties or fifties with renal cell carcinoma.

This sequence joins TRBV9 and TRBJ1-5; maybe TRBD1 (5 bases). The CDR3 extends over 14 amino acids. Germline V gene lookup returns CDR1 SGDLS and CDR2 YYNGEE. V lost 0 bases, J lost 7 bases, and 11 bases lay in between. The CDR3 sequence is CASSVGGYGQPQHF. The CDR3, as DNA: TGTGCCAGCAGCGTAGGGGGGTACGGACAGCCCCAGCATTTT.

The genes are TRBV7-9 and TRBJ1-4; D possibly corresponds to TRBD1 (5 bases). V lost 5 bases, J lost 0 bases, and 10 bases lay in between. Germline CDR1 SEHNR, CDR2 FQNEAQ (reference sequence). CDR3 size: 15 residues. In DNA form, the CDR3 reads TGTGCCAGCAGCGCGACGACAGCAACTAATGAAAAACTGTTTTTT. The encoded protein is CASSATTATNEKLFF.

The V gene is TRBV5-1, the J gene TRBJ2-7; possible D gene TRBD2, 6 bases. This CDR3 has 15 amino acids. Per the germline V gene, CDR1 is SGHRS and CDR2 is YFSETQ. Deletions cut 0 bases from V and 1 base from J, with 11 bases between. The DNA for the CDR3 is TGCGCCAGCAGCTTGGAGAGGAGGGGATCCTACGAGCAGTACTTC. Protein: CASSLERRGSYEQYF.

The chain employs TRBV12-5 and TRBJ2-6; possible D gene TRBD1, 5 bases. The ends were cut back, 5 bases at V and 5 bases at J, with 22 bases in the middle. This CDR3 spans 18 amino acids. Germline values: CDR1 LGHNT, CDR2 FRNRAP. The CDR3 nucleotides are TGTGCTAGTGGTGTTGGACATGCAGGACAAAGTCGGGCCAACGTCCTGACTTTC. This gives the protein CASGVGHAGQSRANVLTF.

The V and J genes are TRBV9 and TRBJ2-6, with D possibly matching TRBD1 (5 bases). Germline V gene lookup returns CDR1 SGDLS and CDR2 YYNGEE. V was pared by 3 bases and J by 0 bases, with 13 bases between. The CDR3 contains 17 residues. The CDR3 DNA is TGTGCCAGCAGCGAGGGGATACGAATCTCTGGGGCCAACGTCCTGACTTTC. Amino acids: CASSEGIRISGANVLTF.

V is TRBV9 and J is TRBJ2-2; D not certain. The CDR3 consists of 15 residues. Germline V gene data show CDR1 as SGDLS and CDR2 as YYNGEE. Trimming removed 6 bases at V and 4 bases at J, with 16 bases between. As DNA, the CDR3 is TGTGCCAGCATGGTCTCACCTTGGGCCACCGGGGAGCTGTTTTTT. Translated, it gives CASMVSPWATGELFF.

The chain combines TRBV6-1 with TRBJ2-7; tentatively, D is TRBD2 (6 bases). The V gene's germline CDR1 is MNHNS and CDR2 SASEGT. V gave up 4 bases and J gave up 3 bases, with 16 bases separating them. The CDR3 has 15 amino acids. CDR3 sequence reads: CASSAYGGPGYEQYF. As DNA, the CDR3 is TGTGCCAGCAGTGCCTACGGGGGACCGGGCTACGAGCAGTACTTC.

This chain connects TRBV28 to TRBJ2-5; D uncertain. Per the germline V gene, CDR1 is MDHEN and CDR2 is SYDVKM. The CDR3 consists of 16 residues. Trimming removed 7 bases from V and 1 base from J, with 19 bases in between. CDR3 nucleotide sequence: TGTGCCAGCAAAGCCCAACAAGGGCAGAGCCAAGAGACCCAGTACTTC. This sequence encodes CASKAQQGQSQETQYF.

This clone was counted a few times. V usage is TRBV2 and J usage is TRBJ1-2, with 7 nucleotides matching TRBD1. Trimming removed 3 bases from V and 10 bases from J; junction bases left unmatched: 11. Per germline, CDR1 SNHLY and CDR2 FYNNEI. CDR3 length: 14 amino acids. The CDR3 nucleotides are TGTGCCAGCAGTGAGGTGACAGGGCCCATGCCCTACACCTTC. Amino acids: CASSEVTGPMPYTF.

The rearrangement links TRBV2 to TRBJ1-4; 8 bases are a match to TRBD1. V shed 8 bases, J shed 2 bases, and the junction held 4 bases outside the gene matches. The CDR3 totals 14 residues. Germline CDR1 reads SNHLY; CDR2 reads FYNNEI. The CDR3 sequence: CASLRDRTNEKLFF. CDR3 coding DNA: TGTGCCAGCCTACGGGACAGGACTAATGAAAAACTGTTTTTT.

CDR3 sequence (DNA): TGCGCCAGCAGTGGGGGGACTAGCGCCGACAATGAGCAGTTCTTC. It codes for CASSGGTSADNEQFF. The chain is built from TRBV10-1 and TRBJ2-1; 10 positions agree with TRBD2. Germline V CDR1 and CDR2: WNHNN, SYGVQD (reference sequence). The length of the CDR3 is 15 residues. V shed 4 bases and J 5 bases; nucleotides not matched to a gene: 5.

In its sample, this clone was seen a few times. The rearrangement links TRBV2 to TRBJ2-5; 7 bases align to TRBD1. The germline gives CDR1 SNHLY, CDR2 FYNNEI. V shed 6 bases and J 1 base; nucleotides not matched to a gene: 2. This CDR3 is 13 amino acids long. In nucleotides, the CDR3 is TGTGCCAGCAGGGGGGACAGCCAAGAGACCCAGTACTTC. It translates to CASRGDSQETQYF.

This clone appeared a single time. The J gene is TRBJ2-7, the V gene TRBV5-6; the match to TRBD2 covers 8 bases. Germline assignment: CDR1 SGHDT and CDR2 YYEEEE. The CDR3 spans 16 residues. V was clipped by 3 bases and J by 0 bases; unmatched bases: 8. The CDR3: CASSWRMAGGSYEQYF. CDR3 nucleotide sequence: TGTGCCAGCAGCTGGAGGATGGCGGGGGGCTCCTACGAGCAGTACTTC.

A few counts support this clone. This sequence joins TRBV7-2 and TRBJ2-1, with 8 positions matching TRBD2. The CDR3 consists of 14 residues. Germline trimming cut 5 bases from V and 3 bases from J; bases unmatched to any gene: 3. Germline lookup yields CDR1 SGHTA and CDR2 FQGNSA. The CDR3 region has the DNA TGTGCCAGCAGCGGAAGCGGGAGCTACAATGAGCAGTTCTTC. Its translation: CASSGSGSYNEQFF.

This clone was seen only once. The V call is TRBV5-4, the J call TRBJ2-4; weak D call: TRBD1 (6 bases). The CDR3 contains 14 residues. The V end lost 2 bases, the J end lost 7 bases, and 13 bases lay between the germline ends. Germline loops: CDR1 SGHNT, CDR2 YYREEE (reference sequence). The CDR3 here is CASSLQGSRNIQYF. The CDR3 DNA follows: TGTGCCAGCAGCTTACAGGGTAGTAGGAACATTCAGTACTTC.

This sequence joins TRBV7-9 and TRBJ2-3, with D uncertain. The CDR3 contains 15 residues. CDR1 is SEHNR, CDR2 FQNEAQ, per germline (reference sequence). V was clipped by 2 bases and J by 4 bases, with 13 bases between them. The CDR3 DNA reads as TGTGCCAGCAGCTTAAGAGAAAAGAGCGCAGATACGCAGTATTTT. It specifies CASSLREKSADTQYF. Combining the CDR3 with reference TRBV7-9 and TRBJ2-3 gives the whole variable domain DTGVSQNPRHKITKRGQNVTFRCDPISEHNRLYWYRQTLGQGPEFLTYFQNEAQLEKSRLLSDRFSAERPKGSFSTLEIQRTEQGDSAMYLCASSLREKSADTQYFGPGTRLTVL.

A few counts support this clone. Other DNA sequences in this specimen translate into the identical CDR3. The J gene is TRBJ2-3, the V gene TRBV7-2, with D unclear. Trimming shortened V by 5 bases and J by 0 bases, and 0 bases separated the two germline ends. This CDR3 has 11 amino acids. Germline V gives CDR1 SGHTA, CDR2 FQGNSA. The chain's CDR3 is CASSSTDTQYF. CDR3 DNA sequence: TGTGCCAGCAGCAGCACAGATACGCAGTATTTT. Together with reference TRBV7-2 and TRBJ2-3, the CDR3 gives the full variable domain: GAGVSQSPSNKVTEKGKDVELRCDPISGHTALYWYRQSLGQGLEFLIYFQGNSAPDKSGLPSDRFSAERTGGSVSTLTIQRTQQEDSAVYLCASSSTDTQYFGPGTRLTVL.

There are a few counts of this clone. The V gene is TRBV6-1, the J gene TRBJ1-5; 7 bases align to TRBD1. The CDR3 consists of 14 residues. Trimming at V came to 3 bases and at J to 4 bases, leaving 3 bases not matched to a gene. CDR1 and CDR2 from the germline V gene are MNHNS and SASEGT. The CDR3 nucleotides are TGTGCCAGCAGTGACCGGACAGGAAATCAGCCCCAGCATTTT. Protein sequence: CASSDRTGNQPQHF.

The chain links TRBV15 to TRBJ2-1; 10 bases line up with TRBD2. The trim removed 3 bases at V and 7 bases at J, leaving 15 bases unmatched. Per the germline V gene, CDR1 is LNHNV and CDR2 is YYDKDF (reference sequence). There are 18 residues in the CDR3. The CDR3: CATSSASARGTSVNEQFF. The CDR3 DNA is TGTGCCACCAGCAGTGCCTCCGCGCGGGGGACTAGCGTAAATGAGCAGTTCTTC.

In its sample, this clone was seen a few times. The chain combines TRBV25-1 with TRBJ2-3; no reliable D call. The CDR3 consists of 13 residues. Germline V gives CDR1 MGHDK, CDR2 SYGVNS. V was shortened by 5 bases and J by 2 bases, with 8 bases between the two germline ends. The CDR3 region is CASSPRFTDTQYF. The CDR3 nucleotides are TGTGCCAGCAGTCCGCGATTCACAGATACGCAGTATTTT.

The chain employs TRBV5-1 and TRBJ2-3; D not certain. CDR3 length: 15 amino acids. V was clipped by 4 bases and J by 1 base, with 13 bases between them. Germline V gene lookup returns CDR1 SGHRS and CDR2 YFSETQ. This chain's CDR3 is CASSPLIKGTDTQYF. The CDR3 region has the DNA TGCGCCAGCAGCCCCCTAATCAAGGGCACAGATACGCAGTATTTT.

This clone was counted between two and nine times. The chain links TRBV2 to TRBJ2-2, with 10 bases lining up with TRBD2. Germline-derived CDR1 and CDR2 are SNHLY and FYNNEI. This CDR3 spans 16 amino acids. Trimming took 5 bases from V and 5 from J; bases not matched to a gene: 8. The CDR3 nucleotides are TGTGCCAGCAGTTTCACTAGCGGGGTTAGGACCGGGGAGCTGTTTTTT. Translated: CASSFTSGVRTGELFF.

This clone counts as medium-sized. J is TRBJ2-2 and V is TRBV7-6; 9 bases align to TRBD2. Germline values: CDR1 SGHVS, CDR2 FNYEAQ. The V segment lost 6 bases and the J segment 8 bases; nucleotides outside the gene matches: 13. The CDR3 is made up of 16 amino acids. The CDR3 nucleotides are TGTGCCAGCAGTCGGGCTAGCGGGGTGGATTCTGGGGAGCTGTTTTTT. This sequence encodes CASSRASGVDSGELFF.

This chain connects TRBV7-2 to TRBJ2-6; 8 bases match TRBD2. The CDR3 contains 17 residues. CDR1 is SGHTA and CDR2 is FQGNSA in the germline V gene. The ends lost 4 bases at V and 2 bases at J; junction bases unmatched: 7. The CDR3 is CASSSGLAGAGANVLTF. The CDR3 bases are TGTGCCAGCAGCTCAGGACTAGCCGGAGCTGGGGCCAACGTCCTGACTTTC.

The chain employs TRBV5-1 and TRBJ2-5, with D perhaps given as TRBD1 or TRBD2 (5 bases each). Trimming shortened V by 3 bases and J by 0 bases, and 18 bases separated the two germline ends. CDR1 and CDR2 (germline): SGHRS, YFSETQ. The CDR3 sequence is 17 residues long. This CDR3 is CASSWGPPREYQETQYF. The DNA for the CDR3 is TGCGCCAGCAGCTGGGGACCCCCACGAGAGTACCAAGAGACCCAGTACTTC.

The chain is built from TRBV18 and TRBJ1-2, with TRBD1 identical over 7 bases. The junction had 11 bases not matched to a gene; V was cut back by 2 bases and J by 5 bases. From germline, CDR1 is KGHSH and CDR2 LQKENI. The CDR3 contains 16 residues. Here the CDR3 reads CASSPWGARGAYGYTF. The CDR3 DNA reads TGTGCCAGCTCACCATGGGGAGCCAGGGGGGCTTATGGCTACACCTTC.

CDR3 residues: CASSDDGGGVGIQYF. The CDR3 nucleotides read TGTGCCAGCAGTGATGATGGGGGAGGGGTTGGCATTCAGTACTTC. The chain carries TRBV2 and TRBJ2-4, with 7 bases matching TRBD2. The V and J ends lost 3 bases and 9 bases, in that order; junction bases with no gene match: 11. From germline, CDR1 is SNHLY and CDR2 FYNNEI. The CDR3 spans 15 residues.

This chain connects TRBV2 to TRBJ2-2; D may be TRBD1 (5 bases). CDR1 and CDR2 from the germline V gene are SNHLY and FYNNEI. The ends were cut back, 7 bases at V and 3 bases at J, with 12 bases in the middle. The CDR3 has 14 amino acids. This CDR3 is CASTIRADTGELFF. In DNA, the CDR3 is TGTGCCAGCACAATCAGGGCGGACACCGGGGAGCTGTTTTTT.

In DNA form, the CDR3 reads TGCGCCAGCAGCCAAGATCGGTGGCCAGGGGGGTACTTC. Protein product: CASSQDRWPGGYF. The V and J genes are TRBV4-1 and TRBJ2-5, with TRBD1 matching over 7 bases. With 0 bases clipped from V and 13 bases from J, the junction kept 8 bases outside the gene matches. CDR1 is MGHRA, CDR2 YSYEKL, per germline. CDR3 length: 13 residues.

This clone appeared a few times. The chain has TRBV28 and TRBJ2-7; TRBD2 matches 15 bases. The ends lost 8 bases at V and 6 bases at J; junction bases unmatched: 5. This CDR3 has 14 residues. CDR1 and CDR2 from the germline V gene are MDHEN and SYDVKM. CDR3 coding DNA: TGTGCCAGCCTCAAGGGACTAGCGGGAGGCGAGCAGTACTTC. This codes for CASLKGLAGGEQYF.

The gene calls are TRBV9 and TRBJ1-3; 7 nucleotides align to TRBD1. This CDR3 is built from 16 residues. Germline CDR1 SGDLS, CDR2 YYNGEE. Germline trimming cut 0 bases from V and 4 bases from J; bases unmatched to any gene: 7. The CDR3 sequence: CASSVDQGGTGNTIYF. The CDR3 DNA follows: TGTGCCAGCAGCGTAGATCAAGGGGGCACAGGAAACACCATATATTTT.

In this sample, this clone turned up once. V and J are TRBV5-8 and TRBJ1-3, with unresolved D. Per the germline V gene, CDR1 is SGHTS and CDR2 is YDEGEE. V lost 4 bases to trimming and J lost 0 bases, with 11 bases between them. This CDR3 spans 15 amino acids. The DNA for the CDR3 is TGTGCCAGCAGCGTTGGACTGAACTCTGGAAACACCATATATTTT. This encodes CASSVGLNSGNTIYF. The whole variable domain, remainder taken from reference TRBV5-8 and TRBJ1-3, is EAGVTQSPTHLIKTRGQQATLRCSPISGHTSVYWYQQALGLGLQFLLWYDEGEERNRGNFPPRFSGRQFPNYSSELNVNALELEDSALYLCASSVGLNSGNTIYFGEGSWLTVV.